A selection of T cell receptor beta chains follows, all from one sample in a study of T cells after yellow fever vaccination. A single record per CDR3 protein comes from TCRdb applying MiXCR to the 5' RACE reads. The sample has approximately 160,000 distinct CDR3 sequences; over 7% are singletons. The input for sequencing was CD8+ T cells sorted from PBMCs, taken 45 days after the yellow fever booster vaccination. The source of these receptors is a man aged 18 to 35 who received the YFV17D yellow fever vaccine. The CDR3 runs from the conserved cysteine through the conserved F or W. The D gene is left open where the match is weak. For some rows the clone size is stated as once, few or many, or as a class when expanded; others skip it.

V: TRBV20-1
size: few
D: -
J: TRBJ2-2
DNA: TGCAGTGCTAGTTTTATGGACTTCGGCACCGGGGAGCTGTTTTTT
CDR3: CSASFMDFGTGELFF

V: TRBV7-2
size: -
D: -
J: TRBJ2-3
DNA: TGTGCCAGCAGCTTTGGTTCCGATACGCAGTATTTT
CDR3: CASSFGSDTQYF

V: TRBV24-1
size: -
D: TRBD1
J: TRBJ2-1
DNA: TGTGCCACCAGTGATGGGACAGGGAGCTCCTACAATGAGCAGTTCTTC
CDR3: CATSDGTGSSYNEQFF

V: TRBV6-6
size: many
D: -
J: TRBJ2-7
DNA: TGTGCCAGCAGCCGGGACAAGTACCCCGAGCAGTACTTC
CDR3: CASSRDKYPEQYF

V: TRBV4-1
size: -
D: -
J: TRBJ1-3
DNA: TGCGCCAGCAGCCAAGATATCGGGCCAGGGGCTGGAAACACCATATATTTT
CDR3: CASSQDIGPGAGNTIYF

V: TRBV5-6
size: few
D: -
J: TRBJ1-2
DNA: TGTGCCAGCAGCTCTATTCTCCGGGACCGCGACTATGGCTACACCTTC
CDR3: CASSSILRDRDYGYTF

V: TRBV7-9
size: -
D: -
J: TRBJ1-1
DNA: TGTGCCAGCAGCTTTTGGGGGGCCCGCGGGACTGAAGCTTTCTTT
CDR3: CASSFWGARGTEAFF

V: TRBV20-1
size: -
D: -
J: TRBJ1-4
DNA: TGCAGTGCTAGTAAGACACCCGAAAAACTGTTTTTT
CDR3: CSASKTPEKLFF

V: TRBV15
size: many
D: -
J: TRBJ1-1
DNA: TGTGCCACCAGCAGAGATGGTCTTGTGTTAAATGCTGAAGCTTTCTTT
CDR3: CATSRDGLVLNAEAFF

V: TRBV6-1
size: -
D: TRBD1
J: TRBJ2-1
DNA: TGTGCCAGCAACCCACAGGGGTCCTACAATGAGCAGTTCTTC
CDR3: CASNPQGSYNEQFF

V: TRBV6-6
size: few
D: TRBD2
J: TRBJ2-2
DNA: TGTGCCAGCAGTTACCTACTAGCGGGGGGGCCGCACGGGGAGCTGTTTTTT
CDR3: CASSYLLAGGPHGELFF

V: TRBV23-1
size: -
D: -
J: TRBJ2-2
DNA: -
CDR3: CASSHPGTGSTPGSCFF

V: TRBV9
size: few
D: TRBD1
J: TRBJ2-2
DNA: TGTGCCAGCAGCCTACGCCCGGACAGGGCTAATACCGGGGAGCTGTTTTTT
CDR3: CASSLRPDRANTGELFF

V: TRBV7-9
size: few
D: -
J: TRBJ2-1
DNA: TGTGCCAGCAGCCTACTGGTTCTAATTGGGAATGAGCAGTTCTTC
CDR3: CASSLLVLIGNEQFF